The entry below describes one T cell receptor delta chain. The translation of this DNA and the TCRdb protein of a much larger clone differ at residue 13, probably owing to a read error; the protein shown here is translated from the DNA. These data belong to a study of gamma-delta chains in newborns, infants, children. Germline V gene sequence: CDR1 GEAIGNYY, CDR2 EKD. The CDR3 covers 18 residues. TCRdb processed the reads again with the CATT caller. The sample has about 2,300 delta-chain clones; over 6.5% are singletons. Sequenced sample: blood. The chain has TRDV2 and TRDJ2; 12 nucleotides align to TRDD3. This clonotype was sampled from a child who was a newborn, infant or young child, either healthy, febrile or measles-vaccinated (not recorded which). CDR3 region: CACDPLGDTRALAAQLFF. In DNA form, the CDR3 reads TGTGCCTGTGACCCACTGGGGGATACAAGAGCTTTGGCAGCACAACTCTTCTTT.